This TCR beta chain was identified in a study of cytomegalovirus exposure and HLA in healthy donors. Points from the study as a whole: Based on reports, TCR beta sequences accurately predicted HLA-A and HLA-B alleles for most subjects.

Note on this clone: Its specificity is unknown.

V trimming: 6 bases; J trimming: 0 bases; junction bases outside the gene matches: 5. The CDR3 has 15 residues. CDR1 is LNHDA and CDR2 is SQIVND in the germline V gene (reference sequence). The PCR ran on 60 Vbeta and 13 Jbeta primers. Profiling relied on immunoSEQ multiplex PCR, and the TCRdb table lists in-frame clones only, not all of them. This sample has about 120,000 clones, with about 80% found just once. V and J are TRBV19 and TRBJ1-5, with 7 bases lining up with TRBD1. Sequenced sample: PBMCs. This clonotype was obtained from a female donor in good health and CMV-seropositive. DNA for the CDR3: TGTGCCAGTAGCGACAGGGCTTATAGCAATCAGCCCCAGCATTTT. Translating it yields CASSDRAYSNQPQHF.